The 24 T cell receptor beta chains reported below all come from one sample, sequenced in a study of blood T cell repertoires in COVID-19 (TCRdb year 2020). The library was built by means of the immunoSEQ multiplex PCR assay. Entries here come from immuneACCESS through TCRdb and include only in-frame sequences with V and J called. Some clones fail to appear in such tables; in the studies checked, an unresolved V gene covers under half of the shortfall, and the cause of the remainder is unknown. The sample table contains 200,000 to 250,000 clones; only one count was recorded for 86% of them. The ten largest make up more than 2% of the sample. Material: PBMCs or T cells enriched from blood (not recorded which). All receptors derive from a woman in her forties or fifties who had recovered from COVID-19.

The chain couples TRBV14 to TRBJ2-1; D is perhaps TRBD2 (6 bases). Germline CDR1 and CDR2: SGHDN and FVKESK. This CDR3 is built from 13 residues. Trimming took off 4 bases at V and 5 bases at J, with 9 bases between the two ends. The CDR3 DNA is TGTGCCAGCAGCCTGGGACTCAACAATGAGCAGTTCTTC. Amino acid sequence: CASSLGLNNEQFF.

V usage is TRBV28 and J usage is TRBJ2-5, with 9 bases aligning to TRBD2. V dropped 3 bases and J dropped 5; count of bases not matched to a gene: 7. CDR1 is MDHEN and CDR2 is SYDVKM in the germline V gene. The CDR3 is 15 amino acids. DNA for the CDR3: TGTGCCAGCAGTTTTGGTGCGGGAGGGGTGGAGACCCAGTACTTC. Its protein product is CASSFGAGGVETQYF.

This sequence joins TRBV18 and TRBJ1-4; maybe TRBD1 (5 bases). Deletions cut 1 base from V and 3 bases from J, with 6 bases between. Germline V lookup: CDR1 KGHSH, CDR2 LQKENI. The CDR3 is 14 residues long. DNA of the CDR3: TGTGCCAGCTCACCACAGGGGTCTAATGAAAAACTGTTTTTT. As protein: CASSPQGSNEKLFF.

The chain uses TRBV2 and TRBJ1-1; maybe TRBD1 (6 bases). V was shortened by 4 bases and J by 1 base, with 22 bases between the two germline ends. This CDR3 is built from 18 residues. Germline assignment: CDR1 SNHLY and CDR2 FYNNEI. The CDR3 loop reads CASSGGGATRGKNTEAFF. CDR3 nucleotide sequence: TGTGCCAGCAGTGGAGGGGGAGCAACCAGGGGCAAGAACACTGAAGCTTTCTTT.

The V gene is TRBV5-1, the J gene TRBJ2-5; TRBD2 aligns across 8 bases. Germline trimming cut 0 bases from V and 5 bases from J; bases unmatched to any gene: 3. CDR3 length: 14 amino acids. CDR1 is SGHRS, CDR2 YFSETQ, per germline. The DNA of the CDR3 is TGCGCCAGCAGCTTGGGACTAGCGAGTGAGACCCAGTACTTC. It translates to CASSLGLASETQYF.

This clone turned up a few times. The V gene is TRBV12-5, the J gene TRBJ1-6, with 9 bases identical to TRBD1. This CDR3 region has 15 residues. V shed 6 bases, J shed 9 bases, and the junction held 9 bases outside the gene matches. CDR1 and CDR2 from the germline V gene are LGHNT and FRNRAP. CDR3 coding DNA: TGTGCTAGTGGCTACGGACAGGGGAGCATTTCACCCCTCCACTTT. It yields the protein CASGYGQGSISPLHF. The full variable domain, rest sourced from reference TRBV12-5 and TRBJ1-6, is DARVTQTPRHKVTEMGQEVTMRCQPILGHNTVFWYRQTMMQGLELLAYFRNRAPLDDSGMPKDRFSAEMPDATLATLKIQPSEPRDSAVYFCASGYGQGSISPLHFGNGTRLTVT.

This clone was seen only a few times. V usage is TRBV19 and J usage is TRBJ2-1, with 11 positions matching TRBD2. The CDR3 spans 15 residues. Trimming removed 4 bases from V and 1 base from J; junction bases left unmatched: 0. From germline, CDR1 is LNHDA and CDR2 SQIVND (reference sequence). The CDR3 coding sequence is TGTGCCAGTAGTACTAGCGGGAGGTCCTACAATGAGCAGTTCTTC. This sequence encodes CASSTSGRSYNEQFF. The full variable domain, with the rest looked up from reference TRBV19 and TRBJ2-1, is DGGITQSPKYLFRKEGQNVTLSCEQNLNHDAMYWYRQDPGQGLRLIYYSQIVNDFQKGDIAEGYSVSREKKESFPLTVTSAQKNPTAFYLCASSTSGRSYNEQFFGPGTRLTVL.

The genes are TRBV28 and TRBJ2-7; 14 bases are a match to TRBD2. The V segment lost 8 bases and the J segment 1 base; nucleotides outside the gene matches: 13. The CDR3 extends over 18 amino acids. Germline CDR1 reads MDHEN; CDR2 reads SYDVKM. The CDR3 nucleotides read TGTGCCAGCTTAGCCCCGGGACTAGCGGGAGAAGAGTCCTACGAGCAGTACTTC. Amino acids: CASLAPGLAGEESYEQYF.

This sequence joins TRBV27 and TRBJ1-2, with 8 bases aligning to TRBD1. V lost 8 bases and J lost 7; bases outside the gene matches: 18. The germline CDR1 and CDR2 sequences are MNHEY and SMNVEV (reference sequence). This CDR3 comprises 16 residues. The CDR3 region has the DNA TGTGCCAGCTCGAAGTTTATTTGGGGCGGACAGGGTGGCTACACCTTC. It translates to CASSKFIWGGQGGYTF.

V gene TRBV28 combines with J gene TRBJ1-6; 12 nucleotides align to TRBD1. J lost 11 bases, V lost 4 bases, and 6 bases had no gene match. Germline V gene data show CDR1 as MDHEN and CDR2 as SYDVKM. This CDR3 region has 15 residues. Here the CDR3 reads CASSSGTGGAAPLHF. The CDR3 DNA follows: TGTGCCAGCAGTTCCGGGACAGGGGGCGCGGCACCCCTCCACTTT.

The V gene is TRBV5-5, the J gene TRBJ2-7, with TRBD1 matching 8 bases. Looked up from germline, CDR1 is SGHKS and CDR2 is YYEKEE (reference sequence). CDR3 size: 13 residues. Losses at the gene ends were 4 bases for V and 3 bases for J; bases not matched to a gene: 3. The CDR3 spells CASSAGTGYEQYF. The CDR3 DNA reads as TGTGCCAGCAGCGCGGGGACAGGCTACGAGCAGTACTTC.

As concerns this clone: No DNA is shown, since the ends of the CDR3 on it are uncertain; the CDR3 is the one TCRdb lists. The chain combines TRBV21-1 with TRBJ1-5; the table gives TRBD1 as D, unverified against the DNA. TRBV21-1 is annotated as a pseudogene. The CDR3 length is 16 residues, termini included. CDR3 sequence reads: CASSKVGQGNNQPQHF.

This sequence joins TRBV6-5 and TRBJ2-7; 7 bases are shared with TRBD2. Trimming took 4 bases from V and 2 from J; bases not matched to a gene: 5. The CDR3 is made up of 14 amino acids. Germline V gene data show CDR1 as MNHEY and CDR2 as SVGAGI. The CDR3 DNA follows: TGTGCCAGCAGTTCTCCGGGACTAACCTACGAGCAGTACTTC. It encodes CASSSPGLTYEQYF.

The chain links TRBV19 to TRBJ1-2; the D gene is possibly TRBD1 (6 bases). From germline, CDR1 is LNHDA and CDR2 SQIVND (reference sequence). V was cut by 3 bases and J by 2 bases, with 10 bases left in between. This CDR3 has 14 amino acids. The CDR3 nucleotides are TGTGCCAGTAGTATCCCAACAGGGAACTATGGCTACACCTTC. This codes for CASSIPTGNYGYTF.

The rearrangement uses TRBV7-2 and TRBJ2-5, with TRBD2 as a possible D gene (5 bases). From germline, CDR1 is SGHTA and CDR2 FQGNSA. Between the trimmed V and J ends, which lost 4 bases and 1 base, there was a span of 13 bases. The CDR3 contains 15 residues. The CDR3 loop reads CASSYSVTTQETQYF. The CDR3 DNA reads as TGTGCCAGCAGCTATAGCGTGACTACCCAAGAGACCCAGTACTTC.

This rearrangement joins TRBV4-1 to TRBJ2-5; 11 bases fit TRBD2. Trimming cost V 4 bases and J 4 bases; bases outside gene matches: 5. From germline, CDR1 is MGHRA and CDR2 YSYEKL. The CDR3 runs to 15 residues. CDR3 in amino acids: CASSLSGTSGETQYF. As DNA, the CDR3 is TGCGCCAGCAGCCTTTCCGGGACTAGCGGAGAGACCCAGTACTTC.

This clone was seen a single time. This rearrangement joins TRBV19 to TRBJ2-2, with no clear D. The CDR3 extends over 14 amino acids. V was clipped by 7 bases and J by 7 bases, with 16 bases between them. Germline V gene sequence: CDR1 LNHDA, CDR2 SQIVND (reference sequence). The CDR3, as DNA: TGTGCCAGTATAGGCAGAGGAATGGTCGGGGAGCTGTTTTTT. Protein product: CASIGRGMVGELFF.

This clone was detected a few times. The genes are TRBV27 and TRBJ1-1, with D possibly being TRBD1 (6 bases). Germline V gene sequence: CDR1 MNHEY, CDR2 SMNVEV (reference sequence). This CDR3 contains 16 residues. Trimming took 2 bases from V and 1 from J, leaving 14 bases between them. This CDR3 is CASSLGNRGANTEAFF. The CDR3 nucleotides are TGTGCCAGCAGTTTAGGTAACCGGGGGGCGAACACTGAAGCTTTCTTT.

The chain links TRBV5-1 to TRBJ1-1; 7 nucleotides agree with TRBD1. Looked up from germline, CDR1 is SGHRS and CDR2 is YFSETQ. V was pared by 3 bases and J by 1 base, with 15 bases of the junction left unmatched. The CDR3 has 18 residues. The CDR3 spells CASSSIQRGQARNTEAFF. DNA of the CDR3: TGCGCCAGCAGCTCCATACAACGAGGACAGGCGAGGAACACTGAAGCTTTCTTT.

The table lists this clone with a count of one. The chain combines TRBV18 with TRBJ2-2; no firm D call. CDR3 length: 16 residues. From germline, CDR1 is KGHSH and CDR2 LQKENI. With 1 base removed from V and 1 base from J, the gap between germline ends came to 10 bases. The CDR3 coding sequence is TGTGCCAGCTCACCACAGAGGTCAAAGAACACCGGGGAGCTGTTTTTT. Its protein product is CASSPQRSKNTGELFF.

This clone appeared a few times. V and J are TRBV12-3 or TRBV12-4 and TRBJ1-1; a weak D match, TRBD1 (5 bases). V was shortened by 5 bases and J by 4 bases, with 11 bases between the two germline ends. There are 13 residues in the CDR3. CDR3 amino acids: CASSRDRSTEAFF. CDR3 DNA sequence: TGTGCCAGCAGTCGCGACAGAAGCACTGAAGCTTTCTTT.

The rearrangement uses TRBV4-1 and TRBJ1-3, with TRBD1 matching 7 bases. The junction had 6 bases not matched to a gene; V was cut back by 1 base and J by 0 bases. The CDR3 covers 17 residues. Germline V CDR1 and CDR2: MGHRA, YSYEKL. CDR3 amino acids: CASSQVSNRGSGNTIYF. The CDR3 region has the DNA TGCGCCAGCAGCCAAGTCTCGAACAGGGGCTCTGGAAACACCATATATTTT.

This clone was observed a few times. This chain uses TRBV2 with TRBJ1-2; maybe TRBD1 (6 bases). V was cut by 11 bases and J by 5 bases, with 24 bases left in between. The germline gives CDR1 SNHLY, CDR2 FYNNEI. This CDR3 has 15 amino acids. Here the CDR3 DNA reads TGTGCCGGAGGGGGGGATCCCCGGAGGGTATATGGCTACACCTTC. It yields the protein CAGGGDPRRVYGYTF.

This chain uses TRBV6-2 or TRBV6-3 with TRBJ1-4, with 7 bases aligning to TRBD1. The germline V gene encodes CDR1 MNHEY and CDR2 SVGEGT. The V gene end was trimmed by 6 bases and the J gene end by 8 bases; junction bases not matched to a gene: 3. The CDR3 spans 12 residues. The CDR3 reads CASSRTGEKLFF. CDR3 nucleotides: TGTGCCAGCAGCAGGACAGGAGAAAAACTGTTTTTT.